The clone carrying this T cell receptor (beta chain) was seen a handful of times. Its cognate antigen is unknown. The data originate from a study of T-cell reconstitution after alpha-beta-depleted transplantation in children. Unique molecular identifiers were used to barcode this TCRbeta library. TCRdb itself ran the PCR reads through MiXCR, one entry per CDR3 protein. The repertoire has about 100,000 distinct CDR3 sequences, around 7% of them found once; the top ten carry approximately 16%. Overall study findings and caveats: It was surviving recipient T cells and thymic progenitors that gave some patients high TCRbeta diversity at day 60.

The sequencing here drew on PBMCs, taken before TCRalphabeta/CD19-depleted stem cell transplant. The receptor's source is a boy between 2 and 15 years old with acute lymphoblastic leukemia, due to receive a stem cell transplant.

The CDR3 coding sequence is TGCAGTGCTAGGGGAGCGGGGGGACCGATTGGGGAGCAGTTCTTC. Its protein product is CSARGAGGPIGEQFF. This chain connects TRBV20-1 to TRBJ2-1; 9 bases are a match to TRBD2. The J segment lost 10 bases and the V segment lost 3 bases, leaving 13 bases of the junction unmatched. CDR3 length: 15 amino acids. The V gene's germline CDR1 is DFQATT and CDR2 SNEGSKA (reference sequence).